Listed below are T cell receptor beta chains from one sample, sequenced in a study of response to subunit inactivated influenza vaccine. TCRdb reprocessed the RT-PCR reads via MiXCR and lists one record per CDR3 protein. The table lists about 780,000 distinct CDR3 sequences, approximately 18% of them singletons. The sequenced sample was PBMCs from blood, obtained more than 4 days after vaccination. Receptors were obtained from a man in his fifties who received an inactivated influenza vaccine. CDR3s include the opening cysteine and the closing phenylalanine or tryptophan. The D gene is left open where the match is weak. Some rows have no size entry. The others give once, few or many, or a class for an expanded clone.

D: TRBD2; V: TRBV5-1; J: TRBJ2-1; size: few; CDR3: CASSTPFMGGYNEQFF; DNA: TGCGCCAGCAGCACCCCCTTCATGGGAGGGTACAATGAGCAGTTCTTC
D: TRBD2; V: TRBV12-3/TRBV12-4; J: TRBJ2-3; size: NA; CDR3: CASSFTAGGTDTQYF; DNA: TGTGCCAGCAGTTTTACAGCGGGAGGGACAGATACGCAGTATTTT
D: NA; V: TRBV6-5; J: TRBJ1-6; size: few; CDR3: CASSFGSDAPLHF; DNA: TGTGCCAGCAGTTTTGGGAGCGACGCACCCCTCCACTTT
D: NA; V: TRBV4-2; J: TRBJ2-5; size: once; CDR3: CASSQGADSETQYF; DNA: TGTGCCAGCAGCCAAGGGGCTGACTCAGAGACCCAGTACTTC
D: NA; V: TRBV20-1; J: TRBJ2-7; size: few; CDR3: CSAPQWVSSYEQYF; DNA: TGCAGTGCCCCCCAATGGGTGAGCTCCTACGAGCAGTACTTC
D: NA; V: TRBV10-3; J: TRBJ1-5; size: NA; CDR3: CAISERQSPKRNQPQHF; DNA: TGTGCCATCAGTGAGCGACAGTCACCAAAACGCAATCAGCCCCAGCATTTT
D: TRBD2; V: TRBV6-5; J: TRBJ2-1; size: many; CDR3: CASSYSMAGGYNEQFF; DNA: TGTGCCAGCAGTTACTCGATGGCGGGGGGATACAATGAGCAGTTCTTC
D: NA; V: TRBV27; J: TRBJ2-2; size: NA; CDR3: CASSLMAANTGELFF; DNA: TGTGCCAGCAGTTTAATGGCGGCGAACACCGGGGAGCTGTTTTTT
D: TRBD1; V: TRBV7-6; J: TRBJ2-7; size: NA; CDR3: CASSYDRGDAYEQYF; DNA: TGTGCCAGCAGCTATGACAGGGGGGATGCCTACGAGCAGTACTTC
D: NA; V: TRBV20-1; J: TRBJ1-4; size: many; CDR3: CSARDHGGRYNEKLFF; DNA: TGCAGTGCTAGAGATCACGGTGGCAGATACAATGAAAAACTGTTTTTT
D: NA; V: TRBV29-1; J: TRBJ2-7; size: NA; CDR3: CSVSTSFEQYF; DNA: TGCAGCGTTTCAACGTCTTTCGAGCAGTACTTC
D: NA; V: TRBV27; J: TRBJ2-7; size: NA; CDR3: CASSSGLHEQYF; DNA: TGTGCCAGCAGTTCGGGACTTCACGAGCAGTACTTC
D: NA; V: TRBV11-2; J: TRBJ2-2; size: many; CDR3: CASSFGGPGELFF; DNA: TGTGCCAGCAGCTTCGGGGGACCCGGGGAGCTGTTTTTT
D: NA; V: TRBV4-1; J: TRBJ2-3; size: few; CDR3: CASSPQGLDTDTQYF; DNA: TGCGCCAGCAGCCCCCAGGGGTTAGACACAGATACGCAGTATTTT
D: TRBD2; V: TRBV5-1; J: TRBJ2-1; size: NA; CDR3: CASLSGTSGSGSSYNEQFF; DNA: TGCGCCAGTCTCTCCGGGACTAGCGGCTCAGGGAGCTCCTACAATGAGCAGTTCTTC
D: TRBD1; V: TRBV5-6; J: TRBJ2-1; size: few; CDR3: CASSTGQGLYNEQFF; DNA: TGTGCCAGCAGCACGGGACAGGGGCTCTACAATGAGCAGTTCTTC
D: NA; V: TRBV10-3; J: TRBJ1-3; size: few; CDR3: CAISEKGAAGNTIYF; DNA: TGTGCCATCAGTGAGAAGGGAGCGGCTGGAAACACCATATATTTT
D: NA; V: TRBV7-2; J: TRBJ2-7; size: few; CDR3: CASSSPPLAYEQYF; DNA: TGTGCCAGCAGCTCCCCGCCGCTCGCTTACGAGCAGTACTTC
D: NA; V: TRBV12-3/TRBV12-4; J: TRBJ2-6; size: many; CDR3: CASSLGAGANVLTF; DNA: TGTGCCAGCAGTTTAGGGGCTGGGGCCAACGTCCTGACTTTC
D: NA; V: TRBV13; J: TRBJ1-3; size: many; CDR3: CASGRGSGNTIYF; DNA: TGTGCCAGCGGGAGGGGCTCTGGAAACACCATATATTTT
D: NA; V: TRBV24-1; J: TRBJ2-3; size: NA; CDR3: CATSGQADTQYF; DNA: TGTGCCACCAGTGGGCAGGCGGATACGCAGTATTTT
D: NA; V: TRBV4-1; J: TRBJ1-1; size: NA; CDR3: CASSQVFEENTEAFF; DNA: TGCGCCAGCAGCCAAGTTTTCGAGGAGAACACTGAAGCTTTCTTT
D: TRBD2; V: TRBV12-3/TRBV12-4; J: TRBJ2-5; size: many; CDR3: CASSSTRGGAQDQYF; DNA: TGTGCCAGCAGCTCAACCCGGGGGGGGGCCCAGGACCAGTACTTC
D: TRBD1; V: TRBV28; J: TRBJ2-7; size: NA; CDR3: CASSLSGQSSYEQYF; DNA: TGTGCCAGCAGTCTCTCGGGACAGAGCTCCTACGAGCAGTACTTC
D: TRBD2; V: TRBV20-1; J: TRBJ2-1; size: NA; CDR3: CSATPTSGSSEHFF; DNA: TGCAGTGCTACTCCGACTAGCGGGAGTAGTGAGCATTTCTTC
D: NA; V: TRBV7-2; J: TRBJ2-3; size: NA; CDR3: CASSLTKERTDTQYF; DNA: TGTGCCAGCAGCTTAACTAAGGAACGCACAGATACGCAGTATTTT
D: TRBD1; V: TRBV6-2/TRBV6-3; J: TRBJ1-5; size: many; CDR3: CASRPGTGLRASNQPQHF; DNA: TGTGCCAGCAGACCTGGGACAGGCCTTAGGGCTAGCAATCAGCCCCAGCATTTT
D: TRBD2; V: TRBV9; J: TRBJ2-1; size: many; CDR3: CASSVTPGLADNEQFF; DNA: TGTGCCAGCAGCGTTACACCGGGACTAGCGGACAATGAGCAGTTCTTC
D: NA; V: TRBV12-3/TRBV12-4; J: TRBJ1-1; size: few; CDR3: CASSNSDGVPEAFF; DNA: TGTGCCAGCAGTAACTCGGACGGGGTTCCTGAAGCTTTCTTT